This T cell receptor beta chain appears in the sequencing data of a study of chemoradiotherapy in HPV16-positive cancers (dated by TCRdb to between 2021 and 2022). About the full investigation: Candidate HPV-specific T-cell clones and common TCR motifs were defined by functional T-cell assays performed on cells from a couple of HPV16-positive patients. The study asked whether T-cell immunity to the HPV oncoproteins E6 and E7 changes during chemoradiotherapy and whether this immunity affects survival. The candidate HPV-specific TCRs and motifs were subsequently tracked in TCR repertoires obtained from roughly 90 patients with HPV-related cancers. What the study reported, not specific to this receptor: In HPV16-positive patients, expansion of HPV-responsive T cells during chemoradiotherapy was associated with improved recurrence-free survival. Expansion of candidate HPV-specific clones and E7-related TCR motifs was observed in the tumor microenvironment during treatment, whereas no such expansion was observed for non-HPV-specific T cells. The functional definition of HPV-specific T cells came from only a couple of HPV16-positive patients, and the survival association was reported for HPV16-positive patients.

Repertoires were sampled repeatedly over the course of chemoradiotherapy so that clonal expansion in the tumor microenvironment could be followed. Libraries were made using the immunoSEQ multiplex PCR assay. TCRdb took this table from immuneACCESS and kept in-frame rearrangements with V and J called. Such tables lack part of the clones; where checked against another copy, unresolved V genes explain under half of the gap, and the rest is unexplained. The sample table shows just over 25,000 clones, and just over 90% are seen once. Roughly 23% of the sample comes from the top ten. To note about this clone: Its antigen specificity is not known. Base qualities are not at hand, and no much larger clone is one base apart.

The source material was blood, sampled from a patient who underwent chemoradiotherapy. The sequence was obtained from a human donor with HPV-associated anogenital cancer.

CDR3 protein: CASSPRGRGANVLTF. The DNA reads TGTGCCAGCAGCCCGAGGGGGCGTGGGGCCAACGTCCTGACTTTC. The chain links TRBV13 with TRBJ2-6; 7 bases in between match TRBD1. The V end gives up 5 bases and the J end 3 bases, leaving 4 bases in the junction not matched to a gene. The germline V gene (reference sequence) supplies CDR1 PRHDT and CDR2 FYEKMQ. The CDR3 starts with the cysteine, ends with the phenylalanine, and has 15 residues. Just the 45-base CDR3 DNA is kept, in frame starting at base 1.